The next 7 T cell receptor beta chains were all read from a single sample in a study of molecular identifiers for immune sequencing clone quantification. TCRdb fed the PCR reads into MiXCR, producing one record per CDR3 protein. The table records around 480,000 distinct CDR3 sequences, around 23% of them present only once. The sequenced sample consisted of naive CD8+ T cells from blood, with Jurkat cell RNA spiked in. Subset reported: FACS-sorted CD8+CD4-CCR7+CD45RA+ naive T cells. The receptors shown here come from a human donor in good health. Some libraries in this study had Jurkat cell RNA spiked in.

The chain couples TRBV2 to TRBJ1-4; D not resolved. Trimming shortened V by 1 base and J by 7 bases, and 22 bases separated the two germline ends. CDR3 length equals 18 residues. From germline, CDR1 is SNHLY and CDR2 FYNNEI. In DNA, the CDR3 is TGTGCCAGCAGTGAAGTCCCACTTCAGCTCGGGCATGGTGAAAAACTGTTTTTT. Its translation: CASSEVPLQLGHGEKLFF.

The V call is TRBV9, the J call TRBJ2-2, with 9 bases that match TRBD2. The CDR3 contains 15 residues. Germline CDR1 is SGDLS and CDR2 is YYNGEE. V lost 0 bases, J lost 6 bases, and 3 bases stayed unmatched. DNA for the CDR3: TGTGCCAGCAGCGTAGGTAGCGGGAGTGCCGGGGAGCTGTTTTTT. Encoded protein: CASSVGSGSAGELFF.

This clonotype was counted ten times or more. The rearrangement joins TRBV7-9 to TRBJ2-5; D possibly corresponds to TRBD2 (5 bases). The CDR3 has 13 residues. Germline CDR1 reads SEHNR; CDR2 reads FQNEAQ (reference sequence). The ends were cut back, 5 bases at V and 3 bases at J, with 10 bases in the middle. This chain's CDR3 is CASSQGLKETQYF. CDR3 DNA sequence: TGTGCCAGCAGCCAAGGACTGAAAGAGACCCAGTACTTC. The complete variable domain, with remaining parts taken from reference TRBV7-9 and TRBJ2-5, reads DTGVSQNPRHKITKRGQNVTFRCDPISEHNRLYWYRQTLGQGPEFLTYFQNEAQLEKSRLLSDRFSAERPKGSFSTLEIQRTEQGDSAMYLCASSQGLKETQYFGPGTRLLVL.

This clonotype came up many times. The CDR3 bases are TGTGCCAGCAGCCAAGAGAGCCAGGACCCCTACGAGCAGTACTTC. It translates to CASSQESQDPYEQYF. The J gene is TRBJ2-7, the V gene TRBV14; D remains unclear. This CDR3 spans 15 amino acids. Germline V lookup: CDR1 SGHDN, CDR2 FVKESK. V shed 0 bases and J shed 2 bases, with 11 bases lying between them.

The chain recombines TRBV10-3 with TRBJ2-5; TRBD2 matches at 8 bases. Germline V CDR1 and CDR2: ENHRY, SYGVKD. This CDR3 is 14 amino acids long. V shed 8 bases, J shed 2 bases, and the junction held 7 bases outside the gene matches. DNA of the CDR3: TGTGCCATCGCGCCGGGGGGGAGTCAAGAGACCCAGTACTTC. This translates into CAIAPGGSQETQYF.

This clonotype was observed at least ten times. CDR3 nucleotides: TGTGCCAGCAGCCCCGTGGGGCCCTACGAGCAGTACTTC. Translation: CASSPVGPYEQYF. The chain joins TRBV28 to TRBJ2-7; TRBD1 is a possible D gene (5 bases). This CDR3 has 13 amino acids. Trimming shortened V by 6 bases and J by 2 bases, and 11 bases separated the two germline ends. CDR1 MDHEN and CDR2 SYDVKM come from the germline V gene.

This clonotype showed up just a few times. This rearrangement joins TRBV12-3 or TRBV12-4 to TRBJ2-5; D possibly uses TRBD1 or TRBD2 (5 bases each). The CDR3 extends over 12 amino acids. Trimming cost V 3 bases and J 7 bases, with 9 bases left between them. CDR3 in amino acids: CASSFGGLTQYF. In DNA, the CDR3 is TGTGCCAGCAGTTTTGGGGGTTTGACCCAGTACTTC.